This passage covers 12 T cell receptor beta chains from one sample sequenced in a study of long-term antiretroviral therapy in people with HIV. With survey level as its setting, the immunoSEQ assay was v3.0. Here immunoSEQ multiplex PCR was the method, and the copy in TCRdb shows in-frame clones only, minus some. There are around 28,000 clones in the sample; roughly 90% occur only once, and roughly 3.9% lies in the top ten. The specimen was unsorted PBMCs, collected 1.8 years after starting antiretroviral therapy. All receptors derive from a woman under 30 with HIV.

This chain connects TRBV14 to TRBJ2-7; D uncertain. CDR3 length equals 14 residues. Per germline, CDR1 SGHDN and CDR2 FVKESK. Trimming removed 0 bases at V and 2 bases at J, with 8 bases between. CDR3 bases: TGTGCCAGCAGCCAAGATTATACGCCCTACGAGCAGTACTTC. This sequence encodes CASSQDYTPYEQYF.

V and J are TRBV7-2 and TRBJ2-2; D possibly corresponds to TRBD1 (5 bases). V gave up 8 bases and J gave up 5 bases, with 15 bases separating them. This CDR3 spans 14 amino acids. Germline V CDR1 and CDR2: SGHTA, FQGNSA. The CDR3 loop is CASLRVKGTGELFF. DNA for the CDR3: TGTGCCAGCCTCAGGGTGAAAGGGACCGGGGAGCTGTTTTTT.

The CDR3 DNA reads as TGTGCCAGCAGCTCTCTACGTCAGCCGAATGAAAAACTGTTTTTT. Amino acid sequence: CASSSLRQPNEKLFF. The genes are TRBV6-1 and TRBJ1-4, with D unresolved. Germline values: CDR1 MNHNS, CDR2 SASEGT. CDR3 length: 15 amino acids. V lost 6 bases and J 5 bases, leaving 16 bases between the germline ends.

The chain has TRBV5-4 and TRBJ2-7; 8 bases fit TRBD1. The CDR3 covers 14 residues. The V gene's germline CDR1 is SGHNT and CDR2 YYREEE (reference sequence). The V segment lost 4 bases and the J segment 6 bases; nucleotides outside the gene matches: 9. The CDR3 DNA follows: TGTGCCAGCAGCCTGCGGGACAGGTTGGGCGAGCAGTACTTC. Its translation is CASSLRDRLGEQYF.

This chain connects TRBV6-5 to TRBJ1-2; 7 positions agree with TRBD1. The ends lost 4 bases at V and 8 bases at J; junction bases unmatched: 10. CDR3 length equals 14 residues. Germline V gene lookup returns CDR1 MNHEY and CDR2 SVGAGI. The CDR3 here is CASSWDSNTRGYTF. In DNA form, the CDR3 reads TGTGCCAGCAGTTGGGACAGTAACACGCGCGGCTACACCTTC.

J is TRBJ2-7 and V is TRBV21-1. TRBV21-1 is a pseudogene locus. CDR3 length: 12 residues. The CDR3 here is CASSTQPAEQYF. The DNA of the CDR3 is TGTGCCAGCAGCACCCAACCCGCCGAGCAGTACTTC.

This rearrangement joins TRBV7-3 to TRBJ2-2, with 10 bases identical to TRBD2. Germline CDR1 SGHTA, CDR2 FQGTGA. The trim removed 5 bases at V and 1 base at J, leaving 7 bases unmatched. This CDR3 is built from 17 residues. Written as DNA, the CDR3 is TGTGCCAGCAGCATAAATCCTAGCGGGAGGAACACCGGGGAGCTGTTTTTT. Amino acid sequence: CASSINPSGRNTGELFF.

The V call is TRBV27, the J call TRBJ2-1; 8 bases align to TRBD2. V was pared by 5 bases and J by 8 bases, with 11 bases of the junction left unmatched. Germline loops: CDR1 MNHEY, CDR2 SMNVEV (reference sequence). The CDR3 sequence is 15 residues long. The chain's CDR3 is CASSPQGLVVDEQFF. CDR3 DNA: TGTGCCAGCAGTCCACAGGGACTAGTAGTCGATGAGCAGTTCTTC.

This chain joins TRBV6-5 and TRBJ2-5, with D perhaps given as TRBD1 or TRBD2 (5 bases each). CDR3 length equals 14 residues. Germline loops: CDR1 MNHEY, CDR2 SVGAGI. Trimming took off 3 bases at V and 9 bases at J, with 17 bases between the two ends. CDR3 in amino acids: CASSYSGTGMAQYF. The DNA of the CDR3 is TGTGCCAGCAGTTATTCCGGGACCGGAATGGCCCAGTACTTC.

The V gene is TRBV19, the J gene TRBJ1-2, with TRBD1 as a possible D gene (5 bases). V lost 8 bases and J 1 base, leaving 17 bases between the germline ends. Germline V gives CDR1 LNHDA, CDR2 SQIVND (reference sequence). The CDR3 is made up of 15 amino acids. The CDR3 region is CASRGLGGSNYGYTF. CDR3 nucleotides: TGTGCCAGTCGAGGATTGGGGGGGAGTAACTATGGCTACACCTTC.

The rearrangement joins TRBV4-1 to TRBJ1-5; a weak D match, TRBD1 (6 bases). CDR1 and CDR2 (germline): MGHRA, YSYEKL. V was pared by 4 bases and J by 3 bases, with 19 bases between. The CDR3 spans 17 residues. Here the CDR3 DNA reads TGCGCCAGCAGCCTCTTCGAGGCCAGGGGAATCAATCAGCCCCAGCATTTT. Amino acid sequence: CASSLFEARGINQPQHF.

The rearrangement joins TRBV19 to TRBJ2-5; a possible D gene is TRBD2 (6 bases). Germline values: CDR1 LNHDA, CDR2 SQIVND (reference sequence). This CDR3 is built from 15 residues. Trimming removed 3 bases at V and 2 bases at J, with 13 bases between. CDR3 nucleotide sequence: TGTGCCAGTAGTATGGTCGGGGGAGCGCAAGAGACCCAGTACTTC. As protein: CASSMVGGAQETQYF.